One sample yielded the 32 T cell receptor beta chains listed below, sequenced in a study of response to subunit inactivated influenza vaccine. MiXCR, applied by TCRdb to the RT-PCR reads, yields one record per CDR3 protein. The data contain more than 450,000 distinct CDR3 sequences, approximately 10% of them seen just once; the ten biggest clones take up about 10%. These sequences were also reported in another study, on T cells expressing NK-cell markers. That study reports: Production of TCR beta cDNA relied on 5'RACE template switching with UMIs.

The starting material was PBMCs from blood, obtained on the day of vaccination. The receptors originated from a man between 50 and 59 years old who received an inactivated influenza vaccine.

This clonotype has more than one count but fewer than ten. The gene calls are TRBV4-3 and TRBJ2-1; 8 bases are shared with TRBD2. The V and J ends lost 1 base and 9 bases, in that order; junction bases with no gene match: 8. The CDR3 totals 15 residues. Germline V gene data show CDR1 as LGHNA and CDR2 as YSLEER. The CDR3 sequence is CASSQGSGVGREQFF. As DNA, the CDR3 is TGCGCCAGCAGCCAAGGTAGCGGGGTTGGTCGTGAGCAGTTCTTC.

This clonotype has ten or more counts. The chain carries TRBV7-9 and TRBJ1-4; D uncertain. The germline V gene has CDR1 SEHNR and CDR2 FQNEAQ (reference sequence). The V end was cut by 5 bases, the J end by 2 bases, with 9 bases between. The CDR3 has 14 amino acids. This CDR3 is CASSSRGTNEKLFF. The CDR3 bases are TGTGCCAGCAGCAGCCGCGGGACTAATGAAAAACTGTTTTTT.

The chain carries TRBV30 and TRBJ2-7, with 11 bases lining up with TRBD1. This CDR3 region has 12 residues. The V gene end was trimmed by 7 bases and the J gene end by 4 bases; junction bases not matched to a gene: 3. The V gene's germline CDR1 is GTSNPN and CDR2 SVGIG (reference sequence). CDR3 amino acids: CALGQGAYEQYF. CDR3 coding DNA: TGTGCCTTAGGACAGGGGGCATACGAGCAGTACTTC.

The CDR3 region has the DNA TGTGCCAGCAGTGAACTGAATGAGGCCGGGGAGCTGTTTTTT. Translated, it gives CASSELNEAGELFF. J is TRBJ2-2 and V is TRBV6-1; D not certain. The CDR3 has 14 amino acids. Germline CDR1 is MNHNS and CDR2 is SASEGT. Trimming removed 2 bases at V and 6 bases at J, with 10 bases between.

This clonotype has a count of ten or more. Here the CDR3 reads CASSLSVGADTQYF. The DNA for the CDR3 is TGCGCCAGCAGCTTGTCGGTGGGGGCAGATACGCAGTATTTT. The gene calls are TRBV5-1 and TRBJ2-3; D may correspond to TRBD1 or TRBD2 (5 bases each). The germline V and J ends were trimmed by 1 base and 4 bases, with 10 bases remaining between them. The CDR3 is 14 amino acids. The V gene's germline CDR1 is SGHRS and CDR2 YFSETQ.

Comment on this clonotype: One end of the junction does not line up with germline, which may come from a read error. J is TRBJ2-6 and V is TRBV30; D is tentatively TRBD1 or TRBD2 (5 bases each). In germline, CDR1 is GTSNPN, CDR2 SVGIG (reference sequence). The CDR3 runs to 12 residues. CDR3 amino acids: CAWSSGANVLIF. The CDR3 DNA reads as TGTGCCTGGAGCTCCGGGGCCAACGTCCTGATTTTC. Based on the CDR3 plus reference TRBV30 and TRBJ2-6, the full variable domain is SQTIHQWPATLVQPVGSPLSLECTVEGTSNPNLYWYRQAAGRGLQLLFYSVGIGQISSEVPQNLSASRPQDRQFILSSKKLLLSDSGFYLCAWSSGANVLIFGAGSRLTVL.

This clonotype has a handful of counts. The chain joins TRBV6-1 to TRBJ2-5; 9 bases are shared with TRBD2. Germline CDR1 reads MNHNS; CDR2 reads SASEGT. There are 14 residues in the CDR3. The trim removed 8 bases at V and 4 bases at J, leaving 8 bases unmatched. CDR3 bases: TGTGCCAGCCGCTTAGCGGGGGTAGGAGAGACCCAGTACTTC. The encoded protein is CASRLAGVGETQYF.

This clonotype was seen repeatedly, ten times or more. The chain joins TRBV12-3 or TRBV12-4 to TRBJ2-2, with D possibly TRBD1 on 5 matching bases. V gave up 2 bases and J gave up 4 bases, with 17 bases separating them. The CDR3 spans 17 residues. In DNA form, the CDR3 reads TGTGCCAGCAGTTTAAGCTCCAGGGCAGTAATCACCGGGGAGCTGTTTTTT. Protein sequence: CASSLSSRAVITGELFF.

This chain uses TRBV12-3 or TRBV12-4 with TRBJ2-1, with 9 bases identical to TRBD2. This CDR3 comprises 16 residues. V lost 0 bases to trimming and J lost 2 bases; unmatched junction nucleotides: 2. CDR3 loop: CASSLARGGPYNEQFF. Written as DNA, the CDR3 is TGTGCCAGCAGTTTAGCGCGGGGGGGCCCCTACAATGAGCAGTTCTTC.

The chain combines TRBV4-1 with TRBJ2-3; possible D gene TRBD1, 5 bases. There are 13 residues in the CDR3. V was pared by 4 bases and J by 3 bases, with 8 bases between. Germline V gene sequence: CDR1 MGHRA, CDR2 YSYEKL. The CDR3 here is CASSPQVTDTQYF. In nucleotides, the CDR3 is TGCGCCAGCAGCCCACAGGTTACAGATACGCAGTATTTT.

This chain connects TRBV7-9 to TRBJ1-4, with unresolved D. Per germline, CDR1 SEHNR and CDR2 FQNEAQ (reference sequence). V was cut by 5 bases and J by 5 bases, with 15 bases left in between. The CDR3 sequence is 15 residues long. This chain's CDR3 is CASSLSGSGNEKLFF. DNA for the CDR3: TGTGCCAGCAGCCTAAGTGGCTCCGGAAATGAAAAACTGTTTTTT.

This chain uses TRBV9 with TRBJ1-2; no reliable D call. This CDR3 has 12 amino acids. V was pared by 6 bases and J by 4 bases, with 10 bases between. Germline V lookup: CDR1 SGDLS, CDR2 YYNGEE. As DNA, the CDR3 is TGTGCCAGCACCCGTCCGGGCTATGGCTACACCTTC. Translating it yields CASTRPGYGYTF.

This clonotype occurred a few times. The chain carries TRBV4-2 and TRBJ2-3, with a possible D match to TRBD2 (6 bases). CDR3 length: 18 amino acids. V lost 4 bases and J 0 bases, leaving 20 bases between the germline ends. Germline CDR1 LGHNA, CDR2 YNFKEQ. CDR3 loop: CASSPNPPGLKSTDTQYF. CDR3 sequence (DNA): TGTGCCAGCAGCCCAAACCCCCCGGGACTCAAGAGCACAGATACGCAGTATTTT.

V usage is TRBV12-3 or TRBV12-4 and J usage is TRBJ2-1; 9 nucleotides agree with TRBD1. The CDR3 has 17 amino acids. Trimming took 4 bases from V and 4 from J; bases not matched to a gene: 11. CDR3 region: CASSSAQGGQGYNEQFF. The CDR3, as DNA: TGTGCCAGCAGTTCGGCTCAGGGCGGACAGGGGTACAATGAGCAGTTCTTC.

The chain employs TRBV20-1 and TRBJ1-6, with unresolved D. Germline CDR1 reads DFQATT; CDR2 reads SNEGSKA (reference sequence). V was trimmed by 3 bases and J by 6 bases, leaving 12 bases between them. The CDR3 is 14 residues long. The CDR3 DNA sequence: TGCAGTGCTAGGAAGGGTAGTCGTAATTCACCCCTCCACTTT. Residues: CSARKGSRNSPLHF.

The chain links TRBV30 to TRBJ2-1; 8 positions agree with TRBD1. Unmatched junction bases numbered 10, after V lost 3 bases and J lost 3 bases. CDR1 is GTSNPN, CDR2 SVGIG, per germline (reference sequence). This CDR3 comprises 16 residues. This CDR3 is CAWRRLSGGIYNEQFF. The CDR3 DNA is TGTGCCTGGAGGAGGTTGTCAGGGGGCATCTACAATGAGCAGTTCTTC.

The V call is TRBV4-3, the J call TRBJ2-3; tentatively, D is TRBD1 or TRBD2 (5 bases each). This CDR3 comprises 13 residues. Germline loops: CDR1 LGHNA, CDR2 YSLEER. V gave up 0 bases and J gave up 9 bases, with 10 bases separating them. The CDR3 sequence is CASSQDTRGTQYF. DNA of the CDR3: TGCGCCAGCAGCCAAGATACTCGGGGCACGCAGTATTTT.

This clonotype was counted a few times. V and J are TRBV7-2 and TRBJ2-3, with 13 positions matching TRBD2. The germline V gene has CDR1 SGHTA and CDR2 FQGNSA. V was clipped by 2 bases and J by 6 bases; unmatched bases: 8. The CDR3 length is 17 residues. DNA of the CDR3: TGTGCCAGCAGCTTATCAGACGGACTAGCGGGAGCGGATACGCAGTATTTT. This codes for CASSLSDGLAGADTQYF.

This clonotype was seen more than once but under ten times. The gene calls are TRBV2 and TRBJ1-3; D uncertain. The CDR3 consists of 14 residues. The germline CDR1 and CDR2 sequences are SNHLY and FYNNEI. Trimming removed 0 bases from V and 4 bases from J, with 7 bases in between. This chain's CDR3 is CASSEAGRGNTIYF. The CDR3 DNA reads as TGTGCCAGCAGTGAAGCAGGGCGCGGAAACACCATATATTTT.

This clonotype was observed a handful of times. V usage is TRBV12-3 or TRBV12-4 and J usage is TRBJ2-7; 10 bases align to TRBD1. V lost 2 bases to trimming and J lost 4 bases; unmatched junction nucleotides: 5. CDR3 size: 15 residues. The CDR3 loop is CASSLKRDRGYEQYF. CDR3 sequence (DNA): TGTGCCAGCAGTTTAAAACGGGACAGGGGTTACGAGCAGTACTTC.

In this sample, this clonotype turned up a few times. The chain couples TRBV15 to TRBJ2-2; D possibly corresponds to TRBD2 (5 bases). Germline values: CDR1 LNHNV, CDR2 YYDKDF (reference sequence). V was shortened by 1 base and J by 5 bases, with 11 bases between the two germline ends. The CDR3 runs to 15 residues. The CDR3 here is CATSRVEDRTGELFF. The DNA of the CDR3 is TGTGCCACCAGCAGAGTGGAGGATCGGACCGGGGAGCTGTTTTTT.

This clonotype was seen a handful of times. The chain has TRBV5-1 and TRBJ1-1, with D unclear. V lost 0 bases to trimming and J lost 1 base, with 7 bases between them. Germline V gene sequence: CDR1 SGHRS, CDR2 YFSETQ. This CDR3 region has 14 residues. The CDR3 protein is CASSLASRNTEAFF. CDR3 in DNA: TGCGCCAGCAGCTTGGCTTCGCGGAACACTGAAGCTTTCTTT.

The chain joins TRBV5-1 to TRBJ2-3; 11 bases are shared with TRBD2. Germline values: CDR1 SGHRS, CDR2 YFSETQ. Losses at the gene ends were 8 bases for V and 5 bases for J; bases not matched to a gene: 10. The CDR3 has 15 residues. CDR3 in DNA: TGCGCCAGTAAACGGGTTCTAGCGGGAGGAGATACGCAGTATTTT. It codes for CASKRVLAGGDTQYF.

The DNA for the CDR3 is TGCGCCAGCAGCCTCGGTGGCATTAGCGGGAGGGTCCCTGGTGAGCAGTTCTTC. This sequence encodes CASSLGGISGRVPGEQFF. The chain has TRBV5-1 and TRBJ2-1, with 11 bases lining up with TRBD2. After removal of 4 bases from V and 9 bases from J, the junction contained 18 bases not matched to a gene. The CDR3 covers 18 residues. The germline V gene encodes CDR1 SGHRS and CDR2 YFSETQ.

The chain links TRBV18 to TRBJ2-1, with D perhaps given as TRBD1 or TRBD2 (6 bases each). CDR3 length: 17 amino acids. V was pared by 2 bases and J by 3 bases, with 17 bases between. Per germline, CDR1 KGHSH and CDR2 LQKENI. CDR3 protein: CASSPRGAGWLYNEQFF. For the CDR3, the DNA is TGTGCCAGCTCACCAAGGGGGGCGGGCTGGCTCTACAATGAGCAGTTCTTC.

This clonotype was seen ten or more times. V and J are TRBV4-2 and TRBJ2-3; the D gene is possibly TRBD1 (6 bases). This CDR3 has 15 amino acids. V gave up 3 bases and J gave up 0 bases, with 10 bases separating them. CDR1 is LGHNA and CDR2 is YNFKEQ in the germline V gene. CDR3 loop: CASSHEDRSTDTQYF. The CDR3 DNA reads TGTGCCAGCAGCCACGAAGACAGGAGCACAGATACGCAGTATTTT.

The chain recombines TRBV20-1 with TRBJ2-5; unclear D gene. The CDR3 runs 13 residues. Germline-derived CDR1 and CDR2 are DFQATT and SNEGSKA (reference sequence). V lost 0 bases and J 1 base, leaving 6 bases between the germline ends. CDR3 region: CSARDVFQETQYF. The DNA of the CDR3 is TGCAGTGCTAGAGATGTCTTCCAAGAGACCCAGTACTTC.

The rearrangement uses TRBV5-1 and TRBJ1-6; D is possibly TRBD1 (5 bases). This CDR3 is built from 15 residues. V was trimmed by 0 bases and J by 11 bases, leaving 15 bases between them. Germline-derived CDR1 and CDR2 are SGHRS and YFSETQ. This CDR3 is CASSLETGGSPPLHF. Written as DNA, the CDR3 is TGCGCCAGCAGCTTGGAGACGGGGGGGTCCCCACCCCTCCACTTT.

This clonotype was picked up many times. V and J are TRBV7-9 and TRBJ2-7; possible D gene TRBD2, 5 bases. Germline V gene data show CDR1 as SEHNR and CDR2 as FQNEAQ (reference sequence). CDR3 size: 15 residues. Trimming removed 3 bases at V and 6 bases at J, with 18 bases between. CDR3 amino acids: CASSFFGIWTGEQYF. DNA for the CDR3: TGTGCCAGCAGCTTTTTCGGGATATGGACTGGCGAGCAGTACTTC.

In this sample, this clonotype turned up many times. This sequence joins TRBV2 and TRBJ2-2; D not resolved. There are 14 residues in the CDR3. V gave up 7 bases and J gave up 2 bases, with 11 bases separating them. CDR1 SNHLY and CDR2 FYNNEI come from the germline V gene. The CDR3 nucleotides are TGTGCCAGCACCGGACGCGTAAACACCGGGGAGCTGTTTTTT. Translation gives CASTGRVNTGELFF.

CDR3 sequence: CASSPIGTASGNTIYF. The DNA for the CDR3 is TGTGCCAGCAGCCCTATCGGGACAGCCTCTGGAAACACCATATATTTT. The genes are TRBV28 and TRBJ1-3; 7 bases agree with TRBD1. This CDR3 is 16 amino acids long. Germline V gives CDR1 MDHEN, CDR2 SYDVKM. Germline trimming cut 6 bases from V and 0 bases from J; bases unmatched to any gene: 8. The full variable domain, with the rest looked up from reference TRBV28 and TRBJ1-3, is DVKVTQSSRYLVKRTGEKVFLECVQDMDHENMFWYRQDPGLGLRLIYFSYDVKMKEKGDIPEGYSVSREKKERFSLILESASTNQTSMYLCASSPIGTASGNTIYFGEGSWLTVV.

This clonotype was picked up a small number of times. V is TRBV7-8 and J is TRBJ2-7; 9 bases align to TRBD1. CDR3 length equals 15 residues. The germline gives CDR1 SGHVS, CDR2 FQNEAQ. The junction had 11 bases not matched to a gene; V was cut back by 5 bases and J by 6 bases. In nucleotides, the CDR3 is TGTGCCAGCAGCCTCCGGGACAGGGCTTTGTTCGAGCAGTACTTC. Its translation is CASSLRDRALFEQYF.